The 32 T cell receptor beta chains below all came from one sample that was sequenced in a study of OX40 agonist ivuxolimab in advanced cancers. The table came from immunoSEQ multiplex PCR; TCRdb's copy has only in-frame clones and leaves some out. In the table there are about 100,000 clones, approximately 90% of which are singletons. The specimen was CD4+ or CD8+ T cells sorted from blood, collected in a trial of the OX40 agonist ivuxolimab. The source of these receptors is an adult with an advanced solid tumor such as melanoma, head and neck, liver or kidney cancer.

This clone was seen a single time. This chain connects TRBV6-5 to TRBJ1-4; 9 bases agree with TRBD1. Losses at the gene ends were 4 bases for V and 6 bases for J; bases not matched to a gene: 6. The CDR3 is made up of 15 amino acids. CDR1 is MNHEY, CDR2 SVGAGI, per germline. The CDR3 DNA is TGTGCCAGCAGTTCCTACAGGGGGCGTGATGAAAAACTGTTTTTT. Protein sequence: CASSSYRGRDEKLFF.

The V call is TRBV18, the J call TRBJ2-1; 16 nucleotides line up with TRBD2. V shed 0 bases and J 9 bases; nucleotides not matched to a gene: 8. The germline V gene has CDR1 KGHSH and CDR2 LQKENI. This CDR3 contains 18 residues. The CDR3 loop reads CASSPPELGTSGRGEQFF. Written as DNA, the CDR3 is TGTGCCAGCTCACCACCTGAGCTAGGGACTAGCGGGAGGGGTGAGCAGTTCTTC.

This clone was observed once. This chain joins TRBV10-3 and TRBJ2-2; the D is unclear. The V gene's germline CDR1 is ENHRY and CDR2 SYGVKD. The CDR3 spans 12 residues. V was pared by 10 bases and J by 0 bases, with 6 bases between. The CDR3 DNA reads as TGTGCCACTTCCCCGAACACCGGGGAGCTGTTTTTT. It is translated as CATSPNTGELFF.

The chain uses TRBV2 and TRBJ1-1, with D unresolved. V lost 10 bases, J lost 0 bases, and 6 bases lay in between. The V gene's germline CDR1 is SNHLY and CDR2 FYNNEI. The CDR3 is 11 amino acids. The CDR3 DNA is TGTGCCACGAAGATGAACACTGAAGCTTTCTTT. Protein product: CATKMNTEAFF.

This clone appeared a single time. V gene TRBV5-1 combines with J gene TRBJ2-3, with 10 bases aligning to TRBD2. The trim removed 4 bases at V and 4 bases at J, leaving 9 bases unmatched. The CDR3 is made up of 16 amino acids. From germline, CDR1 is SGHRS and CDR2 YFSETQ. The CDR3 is CASSTGLAATADTQYF. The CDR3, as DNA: TGCGCCAGCAGCACCGGACTAGCGGCCACCGCAGATACGCAGTATTTT.

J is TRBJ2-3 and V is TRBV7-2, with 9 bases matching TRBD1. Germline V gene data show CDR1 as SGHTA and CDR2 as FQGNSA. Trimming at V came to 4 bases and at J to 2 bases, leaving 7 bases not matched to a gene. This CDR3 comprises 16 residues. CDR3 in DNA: TGTGCCAGCAGCTATACGAGGACAGGGGACACAGATACGCAGTATTTT. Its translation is CASSYTRTGDTDTQYF.

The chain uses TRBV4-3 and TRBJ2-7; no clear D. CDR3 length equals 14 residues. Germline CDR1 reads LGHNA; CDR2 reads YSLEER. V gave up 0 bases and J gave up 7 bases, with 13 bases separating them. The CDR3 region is CASSQDLGYREQYF. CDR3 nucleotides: TGCGCCAGCAGCCAAGATCTAGGGTACCGGGAGCAGTACTTC.

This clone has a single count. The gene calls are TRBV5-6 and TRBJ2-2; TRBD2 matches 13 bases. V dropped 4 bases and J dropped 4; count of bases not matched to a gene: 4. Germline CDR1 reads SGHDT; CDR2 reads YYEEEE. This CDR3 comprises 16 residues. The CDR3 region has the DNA TGTGCCAGCAGCCAAACTAGCGGGAGGGCCACCGGGGAGCTGTTTTTT. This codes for CASSQTSGRATGELFF.

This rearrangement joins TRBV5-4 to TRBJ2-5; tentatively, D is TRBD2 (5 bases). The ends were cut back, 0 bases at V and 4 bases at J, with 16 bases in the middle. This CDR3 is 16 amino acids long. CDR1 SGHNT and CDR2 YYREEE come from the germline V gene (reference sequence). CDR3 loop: CASSLVVRGSRETQYF. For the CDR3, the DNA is TGTGCCAGCAGCTTGGTTGTCAGAGGGAGTCGAGAGACCCAGTACTTC.

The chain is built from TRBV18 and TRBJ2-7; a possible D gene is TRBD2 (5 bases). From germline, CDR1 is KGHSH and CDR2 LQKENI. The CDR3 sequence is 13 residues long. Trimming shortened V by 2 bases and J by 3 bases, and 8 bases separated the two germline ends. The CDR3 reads CASSPVGNYEQYF. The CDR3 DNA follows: TGTGCCAGCTCACCAGTCGGGAACTACGAGCAGTACTTC.

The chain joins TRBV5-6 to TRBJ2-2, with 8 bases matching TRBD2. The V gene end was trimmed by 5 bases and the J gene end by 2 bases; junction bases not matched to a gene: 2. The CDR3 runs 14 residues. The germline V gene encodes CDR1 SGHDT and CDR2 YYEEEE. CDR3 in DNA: TGTGCCAGCAGGGTAGCGGGAAACACCGGGGAGCTGTTTTTT. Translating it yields CASRVAGNTGELFF.

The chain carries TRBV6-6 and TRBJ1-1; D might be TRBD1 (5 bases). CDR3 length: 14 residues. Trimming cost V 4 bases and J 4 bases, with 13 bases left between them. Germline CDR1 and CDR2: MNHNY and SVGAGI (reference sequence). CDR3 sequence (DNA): TGTGCCAGCAGTTGGGGGGTTTCTTCCACTGAAGCTTTCTTT. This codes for CASSWGVSSTEAFF.

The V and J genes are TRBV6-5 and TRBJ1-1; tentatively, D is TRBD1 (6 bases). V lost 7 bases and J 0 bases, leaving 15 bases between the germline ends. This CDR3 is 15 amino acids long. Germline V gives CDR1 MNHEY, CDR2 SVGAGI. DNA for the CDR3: TGTGCCAGCACCTATTCAGGACAGCTGAACACTGAAGCTTTCTTT. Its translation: CASTYSGQLNTEAFF.

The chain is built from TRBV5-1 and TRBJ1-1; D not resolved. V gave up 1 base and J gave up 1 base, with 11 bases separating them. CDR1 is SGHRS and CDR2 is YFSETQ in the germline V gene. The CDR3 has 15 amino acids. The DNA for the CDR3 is TGCGCCAGCAGCTTGTCCCCCCGGGAGAACACTGAAGCTTTCTTT. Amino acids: CASSLSPRENTEAFF.

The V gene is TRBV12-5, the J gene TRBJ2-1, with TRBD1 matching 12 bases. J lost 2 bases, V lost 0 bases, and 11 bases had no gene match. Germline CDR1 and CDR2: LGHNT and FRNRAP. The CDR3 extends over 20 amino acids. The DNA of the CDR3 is TGTGCTAGTGGTTTGGTACTAGCGGGACAGGGGGCGGGAACCTACAATGAGCAGTTCTTC. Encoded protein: CASGLVLAGQGAGTYNEQFF.

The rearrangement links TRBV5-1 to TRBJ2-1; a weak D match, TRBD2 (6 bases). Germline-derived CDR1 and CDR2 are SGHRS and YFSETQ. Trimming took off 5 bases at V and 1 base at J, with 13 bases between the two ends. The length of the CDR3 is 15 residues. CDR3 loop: CASRPTSSSYNEQFF. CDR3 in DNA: TGCGCCAGCAGACCGACTAGTAGTTCCTACAATGAGCAGTTCTTC.

The CDR3 sequence: CASSLGAAQGGYTF. The CDR3 DNA is TGTGCCAGCAGCTTAGGGGCCGCTCAGGGAGGCTACACCTTC. The chain uses TRBV7-9 and TRBJ1-2; D is possibly TRBD1 (5 bases). The V gene lost 1 base and the J gene lost 8 bases, with 14 bases spanning the gap. The CDR3 is made up of 14 amino acids. CDR1 SEHNR and CDR2 FQNEAQ come from the germline V gene (reference sequence).

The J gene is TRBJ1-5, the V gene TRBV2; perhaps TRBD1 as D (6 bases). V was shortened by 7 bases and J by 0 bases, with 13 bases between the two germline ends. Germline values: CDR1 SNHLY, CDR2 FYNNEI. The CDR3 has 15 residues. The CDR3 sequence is CASTHRGGSNQPQHF. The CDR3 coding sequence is TGTGCCAGCACTCATAGGGGGGGTAGCAATCAGCCCCAGCATTTT.

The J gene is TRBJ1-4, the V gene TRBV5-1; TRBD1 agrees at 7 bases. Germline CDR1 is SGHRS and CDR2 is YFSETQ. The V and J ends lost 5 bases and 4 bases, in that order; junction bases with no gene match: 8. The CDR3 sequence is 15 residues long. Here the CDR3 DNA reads TGCGCCAGCAGTTTCTCCGGGACAGATAATGAAAAACTGTTTTTT. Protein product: CASSFSGTDNEKLFF.

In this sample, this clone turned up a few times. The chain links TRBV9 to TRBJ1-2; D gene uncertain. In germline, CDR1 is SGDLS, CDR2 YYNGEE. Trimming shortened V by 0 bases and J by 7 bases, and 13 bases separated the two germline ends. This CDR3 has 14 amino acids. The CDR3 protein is CASSVGRGSGGYTF. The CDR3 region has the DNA TGTGCCAGCAGCGTAGGACGGGGATCGGGTGGCTACACCTTC.

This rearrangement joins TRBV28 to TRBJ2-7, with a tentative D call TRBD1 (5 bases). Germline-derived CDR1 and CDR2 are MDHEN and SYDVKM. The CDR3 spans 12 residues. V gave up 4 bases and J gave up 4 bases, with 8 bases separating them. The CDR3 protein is CASSSGAYEQYF. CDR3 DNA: TGTGCCAGCAGTTCTGGGGCTTACGAGCAGTACTTC. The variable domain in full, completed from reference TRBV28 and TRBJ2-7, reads DVKVTQSSRYLVKRTGEKVFLECVQDMDHENMFWYRQDPGLGLRLIYFSYDVKMKEKGDIPEGYSVSREKKERFSLILESASTNQTSMYLCASSSGAYEQYFGPGTRLTVT.

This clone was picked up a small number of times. Written as DNA, the CDR3 is TGTGCCAGCAGTGAGGCAGGGGACGCCTATGGCTACACCTTC. It codes for CASSEAGDAYGYTF. The chain links TRBV2 to TRBJ1-2; a weak D match, TRBD1 (6 bases). Trimming pared 3 bases from V and 4 bases from J, leaving 12 bases between. The V gene's germline CDR1 is SNHLY and CDR2 FYNNEI. There are 14 residues in the CDR3.

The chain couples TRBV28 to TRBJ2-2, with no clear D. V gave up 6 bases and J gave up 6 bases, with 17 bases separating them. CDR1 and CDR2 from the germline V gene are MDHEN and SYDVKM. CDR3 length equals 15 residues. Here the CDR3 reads CASRGYRLRPGELFF. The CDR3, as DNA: TGTGCCAGCAGAGGGTACCGCCTAAGGCCCGGGGAGCTGTTTTTT.

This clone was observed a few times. The CDR3 sequence: CASRVEYSNQPQHF. Written as DNA, the CDR3 is TGTGCCAGCAGAGTGGAGTATAGCAATCAGCCCCAGCATTTT. This chain connects TRBV28 to TRBJ1-5; no clear D. The germline gives CDR1 MDHEN, CDR2 SYDVKM. Trimming pared 6 bases from V and 0 bases from J, leaving 9 bases between. This CDR3 has 14 residues.

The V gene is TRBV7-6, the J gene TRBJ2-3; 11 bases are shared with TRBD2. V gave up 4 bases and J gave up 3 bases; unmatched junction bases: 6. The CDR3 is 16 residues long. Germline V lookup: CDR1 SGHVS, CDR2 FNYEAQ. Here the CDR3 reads CASSSLRLAGTDTQYF. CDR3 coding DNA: TGTGCCAGCAGCTCCCTACGACTAGCGGGAACAGATACGCAGTATTTT.

CDR3 nucleotides: TGTGCCAGCAGCGTAGAGAGGGGGGACTATGGCTACACCTTC. The encoded protein is CASSVERGDYGYTF. The rearrangement links TRBV9 to TRBJ1-2; maybe TRBD1 (6 bases). Germline V gene data show CDR1 as SGDLS and CDR2 as YYNGEE. The CDR3 is 14 residues long. The V and J ends lost 0 bases and 3 bases respectively, with 9 bases between them.

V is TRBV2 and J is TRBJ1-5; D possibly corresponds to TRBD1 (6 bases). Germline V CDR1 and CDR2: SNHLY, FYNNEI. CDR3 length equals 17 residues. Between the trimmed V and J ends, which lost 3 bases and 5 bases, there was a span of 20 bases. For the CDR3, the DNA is TGTGCCAGCAGTGATCCCCACAGGGAGGTAGGGGATCAGCCCCAGCATTTT. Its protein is CASSDPHREVGDQPQHF.

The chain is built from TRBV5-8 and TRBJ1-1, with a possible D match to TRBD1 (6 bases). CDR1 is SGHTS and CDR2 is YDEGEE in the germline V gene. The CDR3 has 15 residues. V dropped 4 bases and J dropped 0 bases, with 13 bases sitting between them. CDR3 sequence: CASSQGQRMNTEAFF. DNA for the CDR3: TGTGCCAGCAGCCAAGGACAGAGAATGAACACTGAAGCTTTCTTT. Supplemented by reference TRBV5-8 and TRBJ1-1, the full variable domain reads EAGVTQSPTHLIKTRGQQATLRCSPISGHTSVYWYQQALGLGLQFLLWYDEGEERNRGNFPPRFSGRQFPNYSSELNVNALELEDSALYLCASSQGQRMNTEAFFGQGTRLTVV.

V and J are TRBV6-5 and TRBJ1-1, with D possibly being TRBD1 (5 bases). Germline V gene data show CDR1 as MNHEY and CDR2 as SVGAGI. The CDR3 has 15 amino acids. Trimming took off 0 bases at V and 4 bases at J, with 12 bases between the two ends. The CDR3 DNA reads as TGTGCCAGCAGTTACTCTCCCGGGGGTATCACTGAAGCTTTCTTT. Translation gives CASSYSPGGITEAFF.

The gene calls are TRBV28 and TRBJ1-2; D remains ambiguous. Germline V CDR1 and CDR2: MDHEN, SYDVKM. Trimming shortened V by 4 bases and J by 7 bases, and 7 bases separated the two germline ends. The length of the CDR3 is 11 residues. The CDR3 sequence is CASSWGSGYTF. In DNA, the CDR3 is TGTGCCAGCAGTTGGGGTAGTGGCTACACCTTC.

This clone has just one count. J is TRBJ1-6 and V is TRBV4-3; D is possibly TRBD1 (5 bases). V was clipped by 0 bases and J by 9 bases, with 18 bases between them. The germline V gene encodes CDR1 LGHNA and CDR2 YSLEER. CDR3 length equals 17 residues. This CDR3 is CASSQDPWAGTVSPLHF. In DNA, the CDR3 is TGCGCCAGCAGCCAAGATCCCTGGGCAGGGACCGTTTCACCCCTCCACTTT.

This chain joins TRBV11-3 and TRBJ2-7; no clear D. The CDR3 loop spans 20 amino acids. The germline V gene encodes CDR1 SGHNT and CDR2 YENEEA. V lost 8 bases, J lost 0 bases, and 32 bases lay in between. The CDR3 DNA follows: TGTGCCAGCTTCAGCCCCACCAACGAGACCGGCCACTTAAGCTCCTACGAGCAGTACTTC. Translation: CASFSPTNETGHLSSYEQYF.